This TCR beta chain was identified during a study of blood T cell repertoires in COVID-19 (dated by TCRdb to 2018 to 2020). Regarding the research as a whole: The collaborator samples originated in the United States, Italy and Spain and spanned the acute and convalescent phases of COVID-19. The dataset comprised deeply sampled blood TCRbeta repertoires from subjects exposed to, actively infected with, or recovered from COVID-19. The samples were drawn from the first 160 participants of the ongoing ImmuneRACE study and from some 1,300 subjects provided by 6 global collaborators. The repertoires were released in a freely available public database meant as a resource for research on the immune response to SARS-CoV-2. The sample metadata nearly always contained a de-identified subject ID, COVID-19 status, age in years and sex. Where available, HLA class I and class II types were taken from metadata supplied by the sample provider and were not determined by assay-based typing. The material from the prospective study consisted of cDNA or gDNA derived from T cells, B-cell-depleted T cells, or PBMCs.

Details on this clone: Its recognized antigen is unknown. Base qualities are not at hand, and no much larger clone is one base apart.

Collaborating institutions collected whole blood in K2EDTA tubes following their own protocols. For TCRbeta analysis, collaborator samples were shipped as frozen whole blood, as isolated PBMCs, or as DNA extracted from either sample type. Results the study describes overall, beyond this receptor: The quantity of clinical and demographic metadata differed by source and by participant and was supplied without curation.

V was cut back by 3 bases and J by 7 bases, leaving a gap of 19 bases between them. CDR1 is given as SGHDT and CDR2 as YYEEEE, both from the germline V gene. The CDR3 runs 15 residues from the cysteine to the phenylalanine. CDR3 DNA is the only sequence kept; it has 45 bases, read in frame from the first base. The immunoSEQ Assay, a bias-controlled multiplex PCR, was used to amplify TCRbeta CDR3 regions from genomic DNA. The study's processing was this. The number of nucleated cells in each sample was estimated by amplification of reference gene primers within the assay. To quantify the absolute abundance of each unique TCRbeta CDR3 rearrangement, sequence reads were collapsed and filtered. For each sample, productive Simpson clonality was calculated by taking the square root of Simpson's diversity index across productive rearrangements. Entries here come from immuneACCESS through TCRdb and include only in-frame sequences with V and J called. Some clones fail to appear in such tables; in the studies checked, an unresolved V gene covers under half of the shortfall, and the cause of the remainder is unknown. V, J and clone size reflect that table, while D and trimming were determined from the DNA. In this sample the table shows some 670,000 clones, around 90% of which occur a single time. Roughly 0.25% of the sample belongs to the ten largest clones.

This TCR was sampled from a woman between 18 and 30 years old with acute or convalescent COVID-19. The sequence joins TRBV5-6 to TRBJ1-2; the D gene remains uncertain. Sequenced material: peripheral blood. Here the CDR3 is given as CASSSPTEVGIGYTF. Here is the DNA: TGTGCCAGCAGCTCTCCGACTGAAGTTGGAATTGGCTACACCTTC.